This TCR beta chain was sequenced for a study of cytomegalovirus exposure and HLA in healthy donors. General study points: In a later analysis, a missense DCLRE1C variant was linked to TCR beta V- and J-gene trimming. In vitro data verified three CMV-associated chains as specific for CMV antigens. TCR beta sequences reportedly predicted the HLA-A and HLA-B alleles of most subjects accurately.

The PCR ran on 60 Vbeta and 13 Jbeta primers. Clones were read by immunoSEQ multiplex PCR, and TCRdb kept only the in-frame ones, dropping some. The sample shows around 86,000 clones, just over 75% of them seen only once. V lost 3 bases, J lost 3 bases, and 5 bases stayed unmatched. CDR3 length equals 15 residues. Germline values: CDR1 SGDLS, CDR2 YYNGEE. The count of this clone is one. Its antigen is as yet unknown. Sequencing input: PBMCs. The chain has TRBV9 and TRBJ2-7; 11 nucleotides align to TRBD2. This receptor was taken from a man in his forties or fifties in good health and CMV-seropositive. Here the CDR3 reads CASSAMGLADYEQYF. The CDR3 bases are TGTGCCAGCAGCGCCATGGGACTAGCGGACTACGAGCAGTACTTC.